One sample yielded the 13 T cell receptor beta chains listed below, sequenced in a study of blood T cell repertoires in COVID-19. Only in-frame clones appear in the TCRdb table, and some are missing; sequencing was by immunoSEQ multiplex PCR. Of 100,000 to 150,000 clones detected, 86% appear once; the ten largest clones hold about 8%. The specimen sequenced was peripheral blood. The origin of the receptors is a man in his 70s who had recovered from COVID-19.

This clone is a singleton in its sample. The chain has TRBV18 and TRBJ2-7; possible D gene TRBD2, 7 bases. The germline gives CDR1 KGHSH, CDR2 LQKENI. The CDR3 has 16 residues. Trimming removed 3 bases at V and 13 bases at J, with 28 bases between. The DNA of the CDR3 is TGTGCCAGCTCACCGCCAGACAGGCCCGGGACTACGCCCCCATACTTC. Protein: CASSPPDRPGTTPPYF. The full variable domain, in which reference TRBV18 and TRBJ2-7 provide the parts outside the CDR3, is NAGVMQNPRHLVRRRGQEARLRCSPMKGHSHVYWYRQLPEEGLKFMVYLQKENIIDESGMPKERFSAEFPKEGPSILRIQQVVRGDSAAYFCASSPPDRPGTTPPYFGPGTRLTVT.

The chain joins TRBV29-1 to TRBJ2-3; 7 nucleotides agree with TRBD2. The V and J ends lost 7 bases and 5 bases, in that order; junction bases with no gene match: 6. The CDR3 has 12 amino acids. CDR1 SQVTM and CDR2 ANQGSEA come from the germline V gene. CDR3 loop: CSAAGGRDTQYF. CDR3 nucleotides: TGCAGCGCCGCGGGCGGGAGAGATACGCAGTATTTT.

The J gene is TRBJ2-2, the V gene TRBV5-1; D possibly corresponds to TRBD2 (6 bases). Trimming removed 4 bases at V and 4 bases at J, with 17 bases between. The CDR3 extends over 16 amino acids. Germline lookup yields CDR1 SGHRS and CDR2 YFSETQ. CDR3 loop: CASSPLSRLGTGELFF. For the CDR3, the DNA is TGCGCCAGCAGCCCCCTAAGCAGACTAGGCACCGGGGAGCTGTTTTTT.

The J gene is TRBJ1-1, the V gene TRBV7-3; 7 bases are a match to TRBD1. The CDR3 spans 13 residues. CDR1 SGHTA and CDR2 FQGTGA come from the germline V gene. The ends lost 5 bases at V and 3 bases at J; junction bases unmatched: 3. Written as DNA, the CDR3 is TGTGCCAGCAGCCTAGACAGGGACACTGAAGCTTTCTTT. It yields the protein CASSLDRDTEAFF.

This clone was seen once. This chain joins TRBV5-1 and TRBJ2-7, with TRBD2 identical over 7 bases. CDR3 length: 14 amino acids. V dropped 5 bases and J dropped 2; count of bases not matched to a gene: 7. Germline CDR1 and CDR2: SGHRS and YFSETQ. The CDR3 DNA reads TGCGCCAGCAGATCTAGCGGTACGACCTACGAGCAGTACTTC. Translated: CASRSSGTTYEQYF.

The chain is built from TRBV2 and TRBJ1-4, with a weak D call TRBD1 (6 bases). The V end was cut by 6 bases, the J end by 1 base, with 9 bases between. This CDR3 comprises 14 residues. Germline CDR1 is SNHLY and CDR2 is FYNNEI. The CDR3 sequence is CASSLQGTNEKLFF. CDR3 coding DNA: TGTGCCAGCAGCCTACAGGGAACTAATGAAAAACTGTTTTTT.

This clone was picked up many times. V is TRBV13 and J is TRBJ1-5; 9 nucleotides match TRBD1. The V gene end was trimmed by 3 bases and the J gene end by 2 bases; junction bases not matched to a gene: 11. Germline V CDR1 and CDR2: PRHDT, FYEKMQ (reference sequence). This CDR3 region has 18 residues. The DNA for the CDR3 is TGTGCCAGCAGCTTGTCGACAGGGGGGATATATGGCAATCAGCCCCAGCATTTT. Translating gives CASSLSTGGIYGNQPQHF.

The chain has TRBV11-3 and TRBJ2-7; 10 bases are a match to TRBD2. CDR1 is SGHNT and CDR2 is YENEEA in the germline V gene. J was trimmed by 0 bases and V by 5 bases; bases with no gene match: 4. The CDR3 consists of 15 residues. CDR3: CASSPGLAASYEQYF. The CDR3 DNA reads TGTGCCAGCAGCCCCGGACTAGCGGCCTCCTACGAGCAGTACTTC.

This rearrangement joins TRBV28 to TRBJ2-1; TRBD2 is a possible D gene (6 bases). The CDR3 consists of 13 residues. V lost 1 base, J lost 13 bases, and 14 bases lay in between. Germline loops: CDR1 MDHEN, CDR2 SYDVKM. CDR3 DNA: TGTGCCAGCAGTTTATCAGCTAGCGCTGGACAGTTCTTC. Its translation: CASSLSASAGQFF.

The rearrangement uses TRBV7-9 and TRBJ1-2; 11 nucleotides agree with TRBD1. V dropped 4 bases and J dropped 7; count of bases not matched to a gene: 8. Germline CDR1 reads SEHNR; CDR2 reads FQNEAQ (reference sequence). The CDR3 consists of 15 residues. The CDR3: CASSSGQGAASGYTF. In DNA form, the CDR3 reads TGTGCCAGCAGCTCCGGACAGGGGGCGGCTTCTGGCTACACCTTC.

The chain joins TRBV5-1 to TRBJ2-5, with 8 bases aligning to TRBD1. There are 16 residues in the CDR3. The ends lost 2 bases at V and 9 bases at J; junction bases unmatched: 15. In germline, CDR1 is SGHRS, CDR2 YFSETQ. CDR3 protein: CASSLTGTGLPSAQYF. The DNA for the CDR3 is TGCGCCAGCAGCTTAACCGGGACAGGATTACCCTCAGCCCAGTACTTC.

In its sample, this clone was seen once. The rearrangement joins TRBV29-1 to TRBJ1-1; D is undetermined. V dropped 6 bases and J dropped 4 bases, with 9 bases sitting between them. Germline V gene sequence: CDR1 SQVTM, CDR2 ANQGSEA. The CDR3 consists of 11 residues. For the CDR3, the DNA is TGCAGCGTACGATCTACCACTGAAGCTTTCTTT. Protein: CSVRSTTEAFF.

Ten or more counts support this clone. V and J are TRBV2 and TRBJ1-1; 9 nucleotides match TRBD1. There are 13 residues in the CDR3. The ends lost 6 bases at V and 4 bases at J; junction bases unmatched: 3. Germline CDR1 reads SNHLY; CDR2 reads FYNNEI. The CDR3 region is CASRLTGGTEAFF. In nucleotides, the CDR3 is TGTGCCAGCAGGCTGACAGGGGGCACTGAAGCTTTCTTT.